The present T cell receptor (beta chain) was sequenced within a study of CD8 T cells in Susac syndrome. V lost 4 bases, J lost 4 bases, and 19 bases lay in between. From germline, CDR1 is MDHEN and CDR2 SYDVKM. This CDR3 region has 16 residues. When the RNA was reverse transcribed, random hexamers were used with an input of roughly 0.5 to 1 ug. TCRdb reprocessed the immunoSEQ multiplex PCR reads with MiXCR, giving one entry per CDR3 protein. This table has around 59,000 distinct CDR3 sequences, approximately 90% appearing once. In blood CD8+ and CD4+ T cells, TCR beta underwent sequencing. The sample consisted of CD8+ T cells from PBMCs. The clonotype was recovered from a human donor in good health. This chain joins TRBV28 and TRBJ1-2, with D unresolved. CDR3 region: CASSSYRITASYGYTF. CDR3 DNA: TGTGCCAGCAGTTCTTATAGAATTACAGCCTCCTATGGCTACACCTTC.